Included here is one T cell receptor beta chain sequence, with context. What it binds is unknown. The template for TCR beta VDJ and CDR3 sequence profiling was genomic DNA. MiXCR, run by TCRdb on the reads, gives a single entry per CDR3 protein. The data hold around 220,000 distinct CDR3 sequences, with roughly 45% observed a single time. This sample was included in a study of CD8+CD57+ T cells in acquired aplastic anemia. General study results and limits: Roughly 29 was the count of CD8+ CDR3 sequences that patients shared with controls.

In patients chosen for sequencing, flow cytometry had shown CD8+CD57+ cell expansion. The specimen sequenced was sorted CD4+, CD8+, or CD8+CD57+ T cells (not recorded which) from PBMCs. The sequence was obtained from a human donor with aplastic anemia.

This chain's CDR3 is CASSIEGNQPQHF. CDR3 nucleotide sequence: TGTGCCAGTAGTATCGAGGGCAATCAGCCCCAGCATTTT. V gene TRBV19 combines with J gene TRBJ1-5; no clear D gene. The CDR3 runs 13 residues. Trimming left V 3 bases short and J 2 bases short, with 5 bases between. The germline V gene encodes CDR1 LNHDA and CDR2 SQIVND (reference sequence).